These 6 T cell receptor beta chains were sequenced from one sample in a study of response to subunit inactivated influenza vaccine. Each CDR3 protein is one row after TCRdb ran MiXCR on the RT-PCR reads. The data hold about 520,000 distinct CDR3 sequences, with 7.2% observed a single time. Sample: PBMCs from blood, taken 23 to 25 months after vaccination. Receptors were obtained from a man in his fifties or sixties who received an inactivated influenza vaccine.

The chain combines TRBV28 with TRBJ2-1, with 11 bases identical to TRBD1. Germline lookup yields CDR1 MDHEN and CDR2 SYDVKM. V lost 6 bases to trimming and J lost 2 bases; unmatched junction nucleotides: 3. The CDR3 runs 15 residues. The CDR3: CASRTGQGAYNEQFF. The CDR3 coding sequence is TGTGCCAGCAGGACGGGACAGGGGGCCTACAATGAGCAGTTCTTC.

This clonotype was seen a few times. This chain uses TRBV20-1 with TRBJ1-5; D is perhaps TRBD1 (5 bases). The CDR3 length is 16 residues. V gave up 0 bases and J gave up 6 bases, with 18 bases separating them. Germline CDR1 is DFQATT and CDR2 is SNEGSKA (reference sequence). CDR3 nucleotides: TGCAGTGCTAGAGATCATGGGGCAGGGTGGTTTCAGCCCCAGCATTTT. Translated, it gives CSARDHGAGWFQPQHF.

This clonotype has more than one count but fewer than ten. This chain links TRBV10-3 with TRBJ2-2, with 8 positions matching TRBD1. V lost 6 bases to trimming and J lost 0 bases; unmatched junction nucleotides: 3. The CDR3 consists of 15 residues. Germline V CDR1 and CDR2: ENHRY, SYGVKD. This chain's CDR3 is CAIRGQGTNTGELFF. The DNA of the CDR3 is TGTGCCATCAGAGGACAGGGAACGAACACCGGGGAGCTGTTTTTT.

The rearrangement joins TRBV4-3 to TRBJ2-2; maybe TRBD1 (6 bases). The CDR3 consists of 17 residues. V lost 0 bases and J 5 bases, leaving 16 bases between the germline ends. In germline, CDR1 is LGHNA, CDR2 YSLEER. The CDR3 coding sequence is TGCGCCAGCAGCCAAGATAATCCCAGGGGTCGGACCGGGGAGCTGTTTTTT. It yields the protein CASSQDNPRGRTGELFF.

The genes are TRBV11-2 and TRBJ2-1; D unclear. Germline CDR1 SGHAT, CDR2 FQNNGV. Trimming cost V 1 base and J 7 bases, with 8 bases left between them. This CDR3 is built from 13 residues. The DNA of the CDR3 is TGTGCCAGCAGCTTAGTTCCCGGGAATGAGCAGTTCTTC. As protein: CASSLVPGNEQFF.

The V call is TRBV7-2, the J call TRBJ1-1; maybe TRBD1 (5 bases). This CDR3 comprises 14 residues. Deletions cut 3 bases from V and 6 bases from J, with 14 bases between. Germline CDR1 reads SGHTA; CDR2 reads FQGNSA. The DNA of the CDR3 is TGTGCCAGCAGCTTCCAGGGAGGGGTTTCTGAAGCTTTCTTT. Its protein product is CASSFQGGVSEAFF.